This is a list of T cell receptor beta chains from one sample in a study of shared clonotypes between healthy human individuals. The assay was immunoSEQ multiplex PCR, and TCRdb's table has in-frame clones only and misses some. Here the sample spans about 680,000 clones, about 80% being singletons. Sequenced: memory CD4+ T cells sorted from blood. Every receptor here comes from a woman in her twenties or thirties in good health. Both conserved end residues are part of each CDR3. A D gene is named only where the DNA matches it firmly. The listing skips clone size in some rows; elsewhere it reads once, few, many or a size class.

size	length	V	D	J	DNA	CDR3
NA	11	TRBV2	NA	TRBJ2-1	TGTGCCAGCAGTCCCAGCTTTGAGCAGTTCTTC	CASSPSFEQFF
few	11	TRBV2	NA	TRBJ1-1	TGTGCCCTCAGAGGGGGGCGGAAAGCTTTCTTT	CALRGGRKAFF
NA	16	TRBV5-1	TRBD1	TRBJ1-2	TGCGCCAGCAGCTTGGCCGTCGGACAGGGGGACTATGGCTACACCTTC	CASSLAVGQGDYGYTF
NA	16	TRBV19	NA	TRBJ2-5	TGTGCCAGTAGTCCGGGGTATTTTGGACAGCGAGAGACCCAGTACTTC	CASSPGYFGQRETQYF
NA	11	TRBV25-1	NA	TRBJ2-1	TGTGCCAGCAGTGATCCTGTAGAGCAGTTCTTC	CASSDPVEQFF
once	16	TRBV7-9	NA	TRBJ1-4	TGTGCCAGCAGCGGTACTCGGACAGCCACCTATGAAAAACTGTTTTTT	CASSGTRTATYEKLFF
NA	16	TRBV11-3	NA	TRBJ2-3	TGTGCCAGCAGCTTAGGTTCGGCAGGGCTCACAGATACGCAGTATTTT	CASSLGSAGLTDTQYF
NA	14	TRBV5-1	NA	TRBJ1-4	TGCGCCAGCAGCTTGGGGGTAACTAATGAAAAACTGTTTTTT	CASSLGVTNEKLFF
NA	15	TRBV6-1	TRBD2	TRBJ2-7	TGTGCCAGCAGCTCTCCTAGCGGGACGGGCTACGAGCAGTACTTC	CASSSPSGTGYEQYF
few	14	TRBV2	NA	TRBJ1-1	TGTGCCAGTGGCGAGAGGGCGGTGGACACTGAAGCTTTCTTT	CASGERAVDTEAFF
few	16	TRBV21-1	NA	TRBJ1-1	TGTGCCAGCAGCAAAGCGCTCGCGCTTCCGGTAGGCGAAGCTTTCTTT	CASSKALALPVGEAFF
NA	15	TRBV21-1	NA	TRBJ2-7	TGTGCCAGCAGTTCCGGGACGGCAAGCTCCTACGAGCAGTACTTC	CASSSGTASSYEQYF
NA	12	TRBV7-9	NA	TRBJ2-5	TGTGCCAGCAGTACGGTCGGGGAGACCCAGTACTTC	CASSTVGETQYF
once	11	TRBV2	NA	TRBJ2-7	TGTGCCAGCAGTGTGGGCAGCGAGCAGTACTTC	CASSVGSEQYF
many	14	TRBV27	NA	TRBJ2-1	TGTGCCAGCAGTTTTCGTGTGGGCTACAATGAGCAGTTCTTC	CASSFRVGYNEQFF
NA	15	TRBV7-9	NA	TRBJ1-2	TGTGCCAGCAGCCAATCAGGACAGCGCCTCTATGGCTACACCTTC	CASSQSGQRLYGYTF
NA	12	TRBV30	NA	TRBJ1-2	TGTGCCTGGACGGGGAATAACTATGGCTACACCTTC	CAWTGNNYGYTF
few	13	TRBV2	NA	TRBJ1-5	TGTGCCAGCATTGAGGGCAGCAATCAGCCCCAGCATTTT	CASIEGSNQPQHF
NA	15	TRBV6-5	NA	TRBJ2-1	TGTGCCAGCCGGATTGGGAGAGGGACCTACAATGAGCAGTTCTTC	CASRIGRGTYNEQFF
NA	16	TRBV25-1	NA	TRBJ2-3	TGTGCCAGCAGTGGTAATACGGCGAACTTGGCAGATACGCAGTATTTT	CASSGNTANLADTQYF
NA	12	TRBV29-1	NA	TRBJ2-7	TGCAGCGTTGGTCACACAGTTTACGAGCAGTACTTC	CSVGHTVYEQYF
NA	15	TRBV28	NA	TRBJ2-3	TGTGCCAGCAGTTCGTTGAGGGAGGGCACAGATACGCAGTATTTT	CASSSLREGTDTQYF
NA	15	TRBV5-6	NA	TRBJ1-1	TGTGCCAGCAGCAAGGTGGGTAGGGGGATCTCTGAAGCTTTCTTT	CASSKVGRGISEAFF
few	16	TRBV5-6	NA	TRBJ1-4	TGTGCCAGCAGCTTGCCAGGGCAGGGTGAAGGAGAAAAACTGTTTTTT	CASSLPGQGEGEKLFF
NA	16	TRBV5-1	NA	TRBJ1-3	TGCGCCAGCAGCTTGACTGTGTCCGACTCTGGAAACACCATATATTTT	CASSLTVSDSGNTIYF
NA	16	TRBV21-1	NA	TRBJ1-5	TGTGCCAGCAGCAATTCCCGGGACAGGGGCAATCAGCCCCAGCATTTT	CASSNSRDRGNQPQHF
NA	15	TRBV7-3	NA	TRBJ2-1	TGTGCCAGCAGCTTGGAGGCCTCCTCCTACAATGAGCAGTTCTTC	CASSLEASSYNEQFF
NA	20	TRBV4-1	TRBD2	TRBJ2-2	TGCGCCAGCAGCCAATACTCCGACGGTCCTGTAGCGGGAGGGTCCGGGGAGCTGTTTTTT	CASSQYSDGPVAGGSGELFF
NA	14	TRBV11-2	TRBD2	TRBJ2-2	TGTGCCAGCAGCTTAGGCGGGAGTTACAGGGAGCTGTTTTTT	CASSLGGSYRELFF
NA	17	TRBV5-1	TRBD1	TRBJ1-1	TGCGCCAGCAGCTCCTCAAGATTGGACAGGGGGTACACTGAAGCTTTCTTT	CASSSSRLDRGYTEAFF
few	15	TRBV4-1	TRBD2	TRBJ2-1	TGCGCCAGCAGAGAGGGACTAGCGGGTCCCGGCGGGCAGTTCTTC	CASREGLAGPGGQFF
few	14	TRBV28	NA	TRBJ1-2	TGTGCCAGCAGTTTCGCCCAGGGTAACTATGGCTACACCTTC	CASSFAQGNYGYTF
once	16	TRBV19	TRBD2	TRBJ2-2	TGTGCCAGTAGTCGTCTAGCGGTTTCGAACACCGGGGAGCTGTTTTTT	CASSRLAVSNTGELFF
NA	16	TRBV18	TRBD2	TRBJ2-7	TGTGCCAGCTCACTCAGGACTAGCGGGAGTGGTCCCGAGCAGTACTTC	CASSLRTSGSGPEQYF
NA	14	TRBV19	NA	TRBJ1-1	TGTGCCAGTAGTATAGATCAGTCGGCGCAGGAAGCTTTCTTT	CASSIDQSAQEAFF
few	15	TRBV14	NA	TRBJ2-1	TGTGCCAGCAGCCAAGATAGGGGGGTCTACAATGAGCAGTTCTTC	CASSQDRGVYNEQFF
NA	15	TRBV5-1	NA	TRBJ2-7	TGCGCCAGCAGCAACCGGGACATGAGCTCCTACGAGCAGTACTTC	CASSNRDMSSYEQYF
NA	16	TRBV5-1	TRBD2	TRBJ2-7	TGCGCCAGCAGCTTGGGGTTGTTAGCGGGAGCCCTCGAGCAGTACTTC	CASSLGLLAGALEQYF
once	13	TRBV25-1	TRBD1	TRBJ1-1	TGTGCCAGCAGTGCCGCCGGGACAGGGATCGGTTTCTTT	CASSAAGTGIGFF
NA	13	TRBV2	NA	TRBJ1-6	TGTGCCAGCAGTGAAAGCATTTATTCACCCCTCCACTTT	CASSESIYSPLHF
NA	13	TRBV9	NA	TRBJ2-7	TGTGCCAGCAGCGTAGGAGGGACCGGCGAGCAGTACTTC	CASSVGGTGEQYF
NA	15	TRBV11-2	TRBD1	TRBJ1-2	TGTGCCAGCAGCGACAGCGGCGACAGGGCGGATGGCTACACCTTC	CASSDSGDRADGYTF
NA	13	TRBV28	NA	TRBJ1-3	TGTGCCAGCAGTTCCCCCTTAGGCGACACCATATATTTT	CASSSPLGDTIYF
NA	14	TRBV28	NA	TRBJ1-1	TGTGCCAGCAGGGCATCGGGGGCGATTACTGAAGCTTTCTTT	CASRASGAITEAFF
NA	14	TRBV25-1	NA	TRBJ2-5	TGTGCCAGCAGTCCCCAACTCTCCCAAGAGACCCAGTACTTC	CASSPQLSQETQYF
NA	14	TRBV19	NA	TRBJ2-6	TGTGCCAGTAATCCGGGGATCGGGGCCAACGTCCTGACTTTC	CASNPGIGANVLTF
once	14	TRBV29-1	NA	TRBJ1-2	TGCAGCGTTAAATCCCAGGGGAGCTCCCATGGCTACACCTTC	CSVKSQGSSHGYTF
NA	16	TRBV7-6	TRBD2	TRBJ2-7	TGTGCCAGCAGCTCAAGCGGCGGACTAGCGGGATACGAGCAGTACTTC	CASSSSGGLAGYEQYF
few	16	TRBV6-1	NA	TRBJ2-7	TGTGCCAGCAGTGAGATGGCGAACGGGAGAGATTACGAGCAGTACTTC	CASSEMANGRDYEQYF